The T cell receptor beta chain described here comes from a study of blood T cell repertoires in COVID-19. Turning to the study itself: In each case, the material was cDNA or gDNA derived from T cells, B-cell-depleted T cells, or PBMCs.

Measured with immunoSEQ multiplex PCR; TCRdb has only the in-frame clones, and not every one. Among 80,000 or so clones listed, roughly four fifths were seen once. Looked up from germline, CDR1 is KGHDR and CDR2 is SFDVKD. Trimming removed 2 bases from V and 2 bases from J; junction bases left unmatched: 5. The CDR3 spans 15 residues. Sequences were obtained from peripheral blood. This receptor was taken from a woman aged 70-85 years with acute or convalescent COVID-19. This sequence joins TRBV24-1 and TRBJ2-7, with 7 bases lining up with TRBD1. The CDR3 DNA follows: TGTGCCACCAGTGATTCGGGACAGAGAACCTACGAGCAGTACTTC. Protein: CATSDSGQRTYEQYF.